These 18 T cell receptor beta chains were all obtained from the same sample, sequenced in a study of neurological immune-mediated disorders. Each CDR3 protein gets one entry after TCRdb re-called the 5' RACE reads with MiXCR. The repertoire holds fewer than 65,000 distinct CDR3 sequences, with more than 4% as singletons. The sequenced sample consisted of PBMCs. These receptors were taken from a man aged 50-59 years with multiple sclerosis.

This clonotype was found many times. The genes are TRBV7-6 and TRBJ2-7, with TRBD2 identical over 7 bases. V dropped 0 bases and J dropped 3; count of bases not matched to a gene: 2. This CDR3 spans 14 amino acids. CDR1 is SGHVS and CDR2 is FNYEAQ in the germline V gene. CDR3 residues: CASSLAGGSYEQYF. Here the CDR3 DNA reads TGTGCCAGCAGCTTAGCGGGAGGGAGCTACGAGCAGTACTTC.

The V call is TRBV6-5, the J call TRBJ1-3; perhaps TRBD1 as D (5 bases). The length of the CDR3 is 15 residues. Germline loops: CDR1 MNHEY, CDR2 SVGAGI. With 0 bases removed from V and 2 bases from J, the gap between germline ends came to 8 bases. Here the CDR3 DNA reads TGTGCCAGCAGTTACTCGGGCAGGGCTGGAAACACCATATATTTT. It codes for CASSYSGRAGNTIYF.

This clonotype occurred many times. The genes are TRBV5-1 and TRBJ2-1; TRBD2 matches at 8 bases. Germline V lookup: CDR1 SGHRS, CDR2 YFSETQ. V was pared by 0 bases and J by 7 bases, with 15 bases of the junction left unmatched. The CDR3 loop spans 18 amino acids. The DNA of the CDR3 is TGCGCCAGCAGCTTGGTGGCTTGGGATACAGCGGGAGAGAATGAGCAGTTCTTC. Translation gives CASSLVAWDTAGENEQFF.

This clonotype was recorded at least ten times. The V call is TRBV9, the J call TRBJ2-1; 11 nucleotides match TRBD2. Trimming removed 4 bases from V and 4 bases from J; junction bases left unmatched: 7. The CDR3 runs 16 residues. CDR1 SGDLS and CDR2 YYNGEE come from the germline V gene. CDR3 loop: CASSPRLAGIYNEQFF. DNA for the CDR3: TGTGCCAGCAGCCCACGACTAGCGGGGATATACAATGAGCAGTTCTTC.

The rearrangement links TRBV7-9 to TRBJ1-2, with D unclear. The CDR3 loop spans 12 amino acids. Trimming removed 3 bases at V and 8 bases at J, with 10 bases between. The germline V gene encodes CDR1 SEHNR and CDR2 FQNEAQ (reference sequence). DNA of the CDR3: TGTGCCAGCAGCTTTGAGGATCGCGGCTACACCTTC. Amino acids: CASSFEDRGYTF.

In its sample, this clonotype was seen many times. The genes are TRBV28 and TRBJ2-7; D gene ambiguous. Trimming removed 8 bases from V and 5 bases from J, with 7 bases in between. CDR1 is MDHEN and CDR2 is SYDVKM in the germline V gene. This CDR3 comprises 10 residues. The CDR3 sequence: CASGFHEQYF. CDR3 in DNA: TGTGCCAGCGGCTTCCACGAGCAGTACTTC. Looking up the rest from reference TRBV28 and TRBJ2-7 gives the full variable domain: DVKVTQSSRYLVKRTGEKVFLECVQDMDHENMFWYRQDPGLGLRLIYFSYDVKMKEKGDIPEGYSVSREKKERFSLILESASTNQTSMYLCASGFHEQYFGPGTRLTVT.

This clonotype has only a few counts. The chain couples TRBV20-1 to TRBJ2-1, with TRBD2 identical over 11 bases. Germline values: CDR1 DFQATT, CDR2 SNEGSKA (reference sequence). The CDR3 runs to 16 residues. The V and J ends lost 1 base and 5 bases, in that order; junction bases with no gene match: 7. Here the CDR3 DNA reads TGCAGTGCTAGAGTGCCTAGCGGGAGGCATAACAATGAGCAGTTCTTC. This encodes CSARVPSGRHNNEQFF.

As for this clonotype: This sequence may be a read error, since a much larger clone differs from it by one base. This chain connects TRBV29-1 to TRBJ1-2, with D perhaps matching TRBD1 (6 bases). This CDR3 comprises 13 residues. The V and J ends lost 5 bases and 4 bases respectively, with 14 bases between them. CDR1 is SQVTM and CDR2 is ANQGSEA in the germline V gene. CDR3 bases: TGCAGCGTTCGGGACATCACAATCTATGGCTACACCTTC. Its protein product is CSVRDITIYGYTF.

On this clonotype itself: This clone may be a read error of a much larger clone one base away. The CDR3 is CASSPRGVYGYTF. CDR3 nucleotide sequence: TGTGCCAGCAGTCCAAGGGGGGTCTATGGCTACACCTTC. V gene TRBV28 combines with J gene TRBJ1-2, with D possibly being TRBD1 (6 bases). Trimming took off 5 bases at V and 4 bases at J, with 11 bases between the two ends. CDR3 length: 13 amino acids. The germline CDR1 and CDR2 sequences are MDHEN and SYDVKM.

At least ten counts were recorded for this clonotype. This chain links TRBV20-1 with TRBJ2-3, with D tentatively TRBD1 (5 bases). The CDR3 has 13 amino acids. CDR1 and CDR2 (germline): DFQATT, SNEGSKA (reference sequence). Trimming took 3 bases from V and 5 from J, leaving 12 bases between them. CDR3 coding DNA: TGCAGTGCTAGCTCAGGGCAGGGAGATACGCAGTATTTT. This sequence encodes CSASSGQGDTQYF.

This clonotype was seen many times. V and J are TRBV12-3 or TRBV12-4 and TRBJ1-1; D gene uncertain. With 8 bases removed from V and 1 base from J, the gap between germline ends came to 14 bases. CDR3 length equals 14 residues. CDR3 DNA sequence: TGTGCCAGCCGGATACGCAGCACGAACACTGAAGCTTTCTTT. Amino acids: CASRIRSTNTEAFF.

This clonotype was observed at least ten times. This rearrangement joins TRBV20-1 to TRBJ1-5; D uncertain. The CDR3 covers 13 residues. Germline V gene sequence: CDR1 DFQATT, CDR2 SNEGSKA (reference sequence). With 3 bases removed from V and 2 bases from J, the gap between germline ends came to 8 bases. Written as DNA, the CDR3 is TGCAGTGCTAGCGCAGGTCGCAATCAGCCCCAGCATTTT. It translates to CSASAGRNQPQHF.

This clonotype was observed at least ten times. The chain has TRBV28 and TRBJ2-4; 7 bases line up with TRBD1. In germline, CDR1 is MDHEN, CDR2 SYDVKM. The CDR3 covers 13 residues. The ends lost 2 bases at V and 9 bases at J; junction bases unmatched: 4. The CDR3 loop is CASSLEQGFIQYF. In DNA form, the CDR3 reads TGTGCCAGCAGTTTAGAACAGGGGTTCATTCAGTACTTC.

The chain couples TRBV20-1 to TRBJ1-1; TRBD1 matches at 12 bases. Unmatched junction bases numbered 3, after V lost 5 bases and J lost 5 bases. The CDR3 is 13 amino acids. Germline values: CDR1 DFQATT, CDR2 SNEGSKA (reference sequence). The CDR3 here is CSAGTGGGTEAFF. CDR3 DNA: TGCAGTGCTGGGACAGGGGGCGGTACTGAAGCTTTCTTT.

Comment on this clonotype: The junction does not match germline at one end; this may be a read error. This chain connects TRBV30 to TRBJ1-5, with D possibly TRBD1 on 6 matching bases. Germline V gene lookup returns CDR1 GTSNPN and CDR2 SVGIG (reference sequence). CDR3 length: 14 amino acids. The CDR3 spells CAWSVSQGRQPQNF. The CDR3 DNA reads TGTGCCTGGAGTGTCTCACAGGGCAGACAGCCCCAGAATTTT.

This clonotype was picked up a small number of times. This rearrangement joins TRBV20-1 to TRBJ1-2; D is unresolved. V was shortened by 5 bases and J by 5 bases, with 9 bases between the two germline ends. The V gene's germline CDR1 is DFQATT and CDR2 SNEGSKA (reference sequence). This CDR3 is built from 11 residues. CDR3 in DNA: TGCAGTGCTCGAGGACGATATGGCTACACCTTC. The encoded protein is CSARGRYGYTF.

The CDR3 DNA reads as TGTGCCAGCAGTTTAGGGGGGGCCGACCTTAACTATGGCTACACCTTC. This codes for CASSLGGADLNYGYTF. The genes are TRBV28 and TRBJ1-2; TRBD1 might be the D (6 bases). The CDR3 consists of 16 residues. Per the germline V gene, CDR1 is MDHEN and CDR2 is SYDVKM. Trimming left V 2 bases short and J 1 base short, with 14 bases between.

The sample holds many counts of this clonotype. The chain couples TRBV28 to TRBJ1-5, with unresolved D. This CDR3 has 15 amino acids. V dropped 5 bases and J dropped 7 bases, with 18 bases sitting between them. CDR1 is MDHEN and CDR2 is SYDVKM in the germline V gene. The CDR3 DNA reads TGTGCCAGCAGTCCCCAGTCAAGTCCCAGCCAGCCCCAGCATTTT. Translated, it gives CASSPQSSPSQPQHF.